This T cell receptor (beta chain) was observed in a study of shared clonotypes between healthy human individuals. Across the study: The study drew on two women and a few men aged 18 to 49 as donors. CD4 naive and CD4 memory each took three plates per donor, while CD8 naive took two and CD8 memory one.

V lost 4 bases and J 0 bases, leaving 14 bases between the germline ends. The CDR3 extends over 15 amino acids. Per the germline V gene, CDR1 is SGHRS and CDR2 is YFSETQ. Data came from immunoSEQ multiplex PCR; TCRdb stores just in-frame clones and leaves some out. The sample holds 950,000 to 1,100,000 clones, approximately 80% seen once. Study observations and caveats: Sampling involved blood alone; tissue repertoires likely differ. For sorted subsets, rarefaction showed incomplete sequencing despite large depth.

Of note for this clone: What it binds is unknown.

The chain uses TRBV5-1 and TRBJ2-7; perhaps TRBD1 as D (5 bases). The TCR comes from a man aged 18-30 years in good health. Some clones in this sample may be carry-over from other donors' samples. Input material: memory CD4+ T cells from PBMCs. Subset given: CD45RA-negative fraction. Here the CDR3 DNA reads TGCGCCAGCAGCGACCGCCAGGACAACTCCTACGAGCAGTACTTC. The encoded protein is CASSDRQDNSYEQYF.